This TCR beta chain originates from a study of blood T cells in healthy people across ages. V lost 3 bases to trimming and J lost 2 bases; unmatched junction nucleotides: 6. This CDR3 contains 16 residues. Germline V gene data show CDR1 as SGHRS and CDR2 as YFSETQ. The second PCR ran about 6 to 12 cycles with a sample-barcoded 5' primer and J-beta primers. Each sample yielded at least 3 million CDR3-containing paired-end reads. Using its own MiXCR run on the 5' RACE reads, TCRdb lists one record per CDR3 protein. There are over a million distinct CDR3 sequences in the sample; approximately 43% occur only once, and just over 4% lies in the top ten.

The sequenced material came from blood. This chain uses TRBV5-1 with TRBJ2-3; 10 bases align to TRBD2. The receptor was isolated from a young woman in good health. The CDR3 is CASSWTGTSVTDTQYF. Here the CDR3 DNA reads TGCGCCAGCAGCTGGACCGGGACTAGCGTCACAGATACGCAGTATTTT.